The 20 T cell receptor beta chains presented below share a single source sample, sequenced in a study of cytomegalovirus exposure and HLA in healthy donors. PCR primers comprised 60 Vbeta and 13 Jbeta primers. TCRdb's table, derived via immunoSEQ multiplex PCR, lists solely in-frame clones and lacks some. The sample lists tens of thousands of clones; over 65% were seen once. The specimen sequenced was PBMCs. These receptors all stem from a man between 25 and 39 years old in good health and CMV-seronegative.

The genes are TRBV18 and TRBJ1-4; D is perhaps TRBD1 (6 bases). The CDR3 contains 16 residues. V dropped 9 bases and J dropped 2 bases, with 19 bases sitting between them. Germline-derived CDR1 and CDR2 are KGHSH and LQKENI. CDR3 in DNA: TGTGCCAGTTCCCGGGACACTGCTGGTACTAATGAAAAACTGTTTTTT. Translated, it gives CASSRDTAGTNEKLFF.

The V call is TRBV30, the J call TRBJ1-1; no definite D call. Trimming shortened V by 4 bases and J by 6 bases, and 15 bases separated the two germline ends. The CDR3 is 13 residues long. Germline V gene data show CDR1 as GTSNPN and CDR2 as SVGIG (reference sequence). Written as DNA, the CDR3 is TGTGCCTGGACCCAAAGCCTCGGGGCTGAAGCTTTCTTT. It translates to CAWTQSLGAEAFF.

This clone was seen once. This sequence joins TRBV6-1 and TRBJ2-5, with 7 positions matching TRBD1. Germline V gene data show CDR1 as MNHNS and CDR2 as SASEGT. V trimming: 4 bases; J trimming: 5 bases; junction bases outside the gene matches: 7. The CDR3 extends over 14 amino acids. Here the CDR3 reads CASSGRQGWETQYF. CDR3 nucleotide sequence: TGTGCCAGCAGTGGGAGACAGGGTTGGGAGACCCAGTACTTC.

This clone was counted between two and nine times. This chain uses TRBV28 with TRBJ2-5; tentative D call: TRBD2 (5 bases). CDR1 and CDR2 from the germline V gene are MDHEN and SYDVKM. Trimming took 4 bases from V and 4 from J, leaving 13 bases between them. The CDR3 contains 14 residues. CDR3 nucleotides: TGTGCCAGCAGTTCGAGGGAGTTAGGAGAGACCCAGTACTTC. As protein: CASSSRELGETQYF.

The rearrangement links TRBV9 to TRBJ1-2; D is possibly TRBD1 (6 bases). The CDR3 loop spans 16 amino acids. Germline V gene sequence: CDR1 SGDLS, CDR2 YYNGEE. Trimming took off 0 bases at V and 2 bases at J, with 14 bases between the two ends. CDR3 DNA sequence: TGTGCCAGCAGCGTAGAAAGTCCGGACAGCAACTATGGCTACACCTTC. This encodes CASSVESPDSNYGYTF.

The chain employs TRBV5-1 and TRBJ2-5, with D possibly TRBD2 on 6 matching bases. Trimming removed 2 bases at V and 5 bases at J, with 10 bases between. The CDR3 extends over 13 amino acids. Germline V gives CDR1 SGHRS, CDR2 YFSETQ. The CDR3 is CASSLGGTETQYF. DNA of the CDR3: TGCGCCAGCAGCTTAGGAGGGACGGAGACCCAGTACTTC.

V usage is TRBV30 and J usage is TRBJ1-1; D unclear. V lost 1 base to trimming and J lost 7 bases, with 19 bases between them. The CDR3 runs to 15 residues. Germline lookup yields CDR1 GTSNPN and CDR2 SVGIG (reference sequence). CDR3: CAWSALSWRLGEAFF. The CDR3 coding sequence is TGTGCCTGGAGTGCCCTGTCTTGGAGGTTGGGTGAAGCTTTCTTT.

The V and J genes are TRBV7-2 and TRBJ1-4; perhaps TRBD1 as D (5 bases). The CDR3 covers 12 residues. Deletions cut 5 bases from V and 5 bases from J, with 6 bases between. Germline CDR1 is SGHTA and CDR2 is FQGNSA. The CDR3 loop is CASSRQNEKLFF. CDR3 sequence (DNA): TGTGCCAGCAGCCGACAGAATGAAAAACTGTTTTTT.

With regard to this clone: One end of the junction is discordant with germline, which a read error may explain. This rearrangement joins TRBV7-9 to TRBJ1-1; 9 bases fit TRBD1. Germline lookup yields CDR1 SEHNR and CDR2 FQNEAQ (reference sequence). The CDR3 covers 15 residues. CDR3 loop: CSSSFLGQGFTEAFF. CDR3 DNA sequence: TGTTCCAGCAGCTTCTTAGGACAGGGGTTCACTGAAGCTTTCTTT.

The chain recombines TRBV7-9 with TRBJ2-5, with 7 nucleotides matching TRBD1. This CDR3 comprises 13 residues. V was clipped by 6 bases and J by 8 bases; unmatched bases: 9. Germline CDR1 and CDR2: SEHNR and FQNEAQ (reference sequence). CDR3 nucleotide sequence: TGTGCCAGCAGTTACGGGACAGTAAGAACCCAGTACTTC. This gives the protein CASSYGTVRTQYF.

V and J are TRBV6-4 and TRBJ2-3, with TRBD2 identical over 8 bases. The CDR3 contains 14 residues. The V gene's germline CDR1 is MRHNA and CDR2 SNTAGT. V gave up 4 bases and J gave up 4 bases; unmatched junction bases: 4. The CDR3 region is CASSAGGESDTQYF. CDR3 coding DNA: TGTGCCAGCAGTGCGGGGGGGGAGTCAGATACGCAGTATTTT.

The chain couples TRBV6-6 to TRBJ2-2, with TRBD1 as a possible D gene (6 bases). V lost 6 bases, J lost 4 bases, and 15 bases lay in between. Germline V gene data show CDR1 as MNHNY and CDR2 as SVGAGI (reference sequence). The CDR3 totals 15 residues. CDR3 nucleotide sequence: TGTGCCAGCAGAACAGGGCCGCAATCCACCGGGGAGCTGTTTTTT. Translation: CASRTGPQSTGELFF.

This chain uses TRBV6-1 with TRBJ2-7, with TRBD2 matching 10 bases. V dropped 4 bases and J dropped 2; count of bases not matched to a gene: 2. This CDR3 has 14 amino acids. The germline V gene encodes CDR1 MNHNS and CDR2 SASEGT. The CDR3, as DNA: TGTGCCAGCAGTGGGACTAGCGGACCCTACGAGCAGTACTTC. Its translation: CASSGTSGPYEQYF.

The V gene is TRBV10-3, the J gene TRBJ2-7; TRBD1 matches 7 bases. The germline CDR1 and CDR2 sequences are ENHRY and SYGVKD. This CDR3 has 14 amino acids. The V segment lost 7 bases and the J segment 0 bases; nucleotides outside the gene matches: 6. CDR3 sequence: CAINPGQLSYEQYF. CDR3 DNA: TGTGCCATCAATCCGGGACAGCTCTCCTACGAGCAGTACTTC.

This clone was observed a few times. The V gene is TRBV19, the J gene TRBJ1-2, with 7 bases lining up with TRBD1. Germline V lookup: CDR1 LNHDA, CDR2 SQIVND (reference sequence). V lost 4 bases to trimming and J lost 3 bases; unmatched junction nucleotides: 2. The CDR3 is made up of 13 amino acids. The CDR3 DNA follows: TGTGCCAGTAGTAGCCAGGGGGACTATGGCTACACCTTC. This translates into CASSSQGDYGYTF.

The table lists this clone with a count of one. This chain uses TRBV7-9 with TRBJ2-3, with 8 bases matching TRBD1. The CDR3 loop spans 15 amino acids. Trimming cost V 5 bases and J 2 bases; bases outside gene matches: 6. The germline CDR1 and CDR2 sequences are SEHNR and FQNEAQ (reference sequence). The CDR3: CASSPGQGATDTQYF. The CDR3 DNA reads TGTGCCAGCAGCCCGGGGCAGGGGGCCACAGATACGCAGTATTTT.

This clone was detected only a few times. The chain carries TRBV9 and TRBJ1-5; 8 nucleotides agree with TRBD1. CDR1 SGDLS and CDR2 YYNGEE come from the germline V gene. This CDR3 has 15 residues. J lost 2 bases, V lost 0 bases, and 1 base had no gene match. The CDR3 reads CASSVGGQGNQPQHF. The CDR3 coding sequence is TGTGCCAGCAGCGTAGGGGGACAGGGCAATCAGCCCCAGCATTTT.

This sequence joins TRBV7-8 and TRBJ1-5, with D possibly being TRBD1 (5 bases). The CDR3 covers 16 residues. Trimming pared 6 bases from V and 1 base from J, leaving 16 bases between. CDR1 and CDR2 from the germline V gene are SGHVS and FQNEAQ. The CDR3 DNA follows: TGTGCCAGCAGACCCGCGGGGGGAATGAGCAATCAGCCCCAGCATTTT. It yields the protein CASRPAGGMSNQPQHF.

This chain links TRBV18 with TRBJ2-7; D possibly corresponds to TRBD1 (6 bases). Trimming took off 2 bases at V and 7 bases at J, with 18 bases between the two ends. The CDR3 loop spans 15 amino acids. CDR1 is KGHSH and CDR2 is LQKENI in the germline V gene. For the CDR3, the DNA is TGTGCCAGCTCACCAGGGGCGCAGGGGTCCGGTGAGCAGTACTTC. Translating it yields CASSPGAQGSGEQYF.

The chain is built from TRBV28 and TRBJ2-2; TRBD2 might be the D (6 bases). V lost 1 base, J lost 7 bases, and 10 bases lay in between. Germline CDR1 and CDR2: MDHEN and SYDVKM. The CDR3 covers 14 residues. DNA of the CDR3: TGTGCCAGCAGTTTATCCGGGAGTGGCGGGGAGCTGTTTTTT. The encoded protein is CASSLSGSGGELFF.